This is a list of T cell receptor beta chains from one sample in a study of cytomegalovirus exposure and HLA in healthy donors. Here immunoSEQ multiplex PCR was the method, and the copy in TCRdb shows in-frame clones only, minus some. The table has approximately 150,000 clones, 82% seen once. The specimen sequenced was PBMCs. These receptors were obtained from a man in his forties or fifties in good health and CMV-seropositive. Each CDR3 is given with its conserved first and last residue. D genes are given only for firm matches. Some rows have no size entry. The others give once, few or many, or a class for an expanded clone.

D gene	clone size	V gene	J gene	CDR3 DNA	CDR3 protein
TRBD2	-	TRBV5-1	TRBJ2-2	TGCGCCAGCAGCAAGGGACTAGCGGGGGCGAACACCGGGGAGCTGTTTTTT	CASSKGLAGANTGELFF
-	-	TRBV30	TRBJ1-1	TGTGCCTGGAGTGGCACGGGCACTGAAGCTTTCTTT	CAWSGTGTEAFF
TRBD2	-	TRBV6-5	TRBJ2-2	TGTGCCAGCCGGCGAGCGGGAGGGCCCGGGGAGCTGTTTTTT	CASRRAGGPGELFF
TRBD1	-	TRBV5-4	TRBJ2-3	TGTGCCAGCAGCTGGACAGGGGGTAAAGATACGCAGTATTTT	CASSWTGGKDTQYF
TRBD2	-	TRBV7-9	TRBJ2-3	TGTGCCAGCAGCTTTAGCGGGGACACAGATACGCAGTATTTT	CASSFSGDTDTQYF
-	-	TRBV28	TRBJ2-1	TGTGCCAGCAGTTTTCGTATTGAGCAGTTCTTC	CASSFRIEQFF
TRBD2	-	TRBV13	TRBJ2-5	TGTGCCAGCAGCTTACCTAGCGGAGAGACCCAGTACTTC	CASSLPSGETQYF
TRBD1	-	TRBV7-9	TRBJ1-4	TGTGCCAGCAGCTTGGGACAGGGGAATGAAAAACTGTTTTTT	CASSLGQGNEKLFF
TRBD1	-	TRBV5-4	TRBJ1-4	TGTGCCAGCAGCCCTGGCCCGGGGACAGGGCATGAAAAACTGTTTTTT	CASSPGPGTGHEKLFF
TRBD1	-	TRBV4-1	TRBJ2-7	TGCGCCAGCAGCTACCGGGACAGTAAATACGAGCAGTACTTC	CASSYRDSKYEQYF
TRBD2	-	TRBV7-9	TRBJ2-3	TGTGCCAGCAGCCCCCGTGCGGGAGACACAGATACGCAGTATTTT	CASSPRAGDTDTQYF
-	-	TRBV29-1	TRBJ2-5	TGCAGCGTTGAAAGGGCAGGGGTAGGCGAGACCCAGTACTTC	CSVERAGVGETQYF
TRBD1	-	TRBV5-1	TRBJ1-3	TGCGCCAGCAGCCCCGGGACAGGGGCAAACACCATATATTTT	CASSPGTGANTIYF
-	-	TRBV29-1	TRBJ1-1	TGCAGCGCCACTAGACAGGCCGAGAACACTGAAGCTTTCTTT	CSATRQAENTEAFF
TRBD1	-	TRBV30	TRBJ1-2	TGTGCCGGAGGGGACAGGAGGTCGGATGGCTACACCTTC	CAGGDRRSDGYTF
-	-	TRBV7-3	TRBJ2-3	TGTGCCAGCAGCGCAAGTAGCGGATACACAGATACGCAGTATTTT	CASSASSGYTDTQYF
-	-	TRBV28	TRBJ1-5	TGTGCCAGCAGTACAGAGCTTCATGAGCCCCAGCATTTT	CASSTELHEPQHF
-	-	TRBV4-1	TRBJ2-7	TGCGCCAGCAGCCAAGGCCCAGGACAGCCCTACGAGCAGTACTTC	CASSQGPGQPYEQYF
-	-	TRBV2	TRBJ2-7	TGTGCCAGCAGTGAAAAGAGGAGGGACGAGCAGTACTTC	CASSEKRRDEQYF
TRBD1	-	TRBV28	TRBJ1-1	TGTGCCAGCAGTTTATTTGGGAGGACAGGGGCCTCTCTGAACACTGAAGCTTTCTTT	CASSLFGRTGASLNTEAFF
TRBD1	-	TRBV25-1	TRBJ1-1	TGTGCCAGCAGTGGATTCAGGGGGGACACTGAAGCTTTCTTT	CASSGFRGDTEAFF
TRBD2	-	TRBV15	TRBJ2-1	TGTGCCACCAGCAGAGTGGCGGGGGACGGCAACAATGAGCAGTTCTTC	CATSRVAGDGNNEQFF
TRBD1	-	TRBV11-2	TRBJ2-7	TGTGCCAGCAGCCTTTTAGGGGGCATTGACGAGCAGTACTTC	CASSLLGGIDEQYF
TRBD1	-	TRBV7-3	TRBJ1-1	TGTGCCAGCAGCTTAGGAGGGACAGGGAGGACTGAAGCTTTCTTT	CASSLGGTGRTEAFF
-	-	TRBV27	TRBJ2-7	TGTGCCAGCAGTATCGAGGCCCTACGACCCTACGAGCAGTACTTC	CASSIEALRPYEQYF
TRBD1	-	TRBV20-1	TRBJ2-7	TGCAGTGGAAGACAGGGCTACGAGCAGTACTTC	CSGRQGYEQYF
TRBD1	-	TRBV5-1	TRBJ1-1	TGCGCCAGCAGCGACAGGGTGAACACTGAAGCTTTCTTT	CASSDRVNTEAFF
-	few	TRBV7-9	TRBJ1-2	TGTGCCAGCAGCTCCACAGCTAACTATGGCTACACCTTC	CASSSTANYGYTF
-	-	TRBV27	TRBJ1-2	TGTGCCAGCAGTTTCAGGGGAGAATTTAACTATGGCTACACCTTC	CASSFRGEFNYGYTF
-	-	TRBV28	TRBJ1-2	TGTGCCAGCAGTTCCATCCACGGAGCTAACTATGGCTACACCTTC	CASSSIHGANYGYTF
TRBD1	few	TRBV28	TRBJ2-1	TGTGCCAGCACCCCGGGTGCATCCGGGACAGGGTGGTTCTTC	CASTPGASGTGWFF
-	-	TRBV21-1	TRBJ2-4	TGTGCCAGCAGCAATGAAGGGACAAAAAACATTCAGTACTTC	CASSNEGTKNIQYF
-	once	TRBV4-2	TRBJ1-5	TGTGCCAGCAGCCAAGAGTCGGGGGATCAGCCCCAGCATTTT	CASSQESGDQPQHF
TRBD1	-	TRBV5-1	TRBJ2-2	TGCGCCAGCAGTTGGGCCGGGACAGCGAACACCGGGGAGCTGTTTTTT	CASSWAGTANTGELFF
TRBD1	-	TRBV7-2	TRBJ1-2	TGTGCCAGCAGCTCCCGGACAGGGGGCCCCCTCGGCTACACCTTC	CASSSRTGGPLGYTF